The clone carrying this T cell receptor beta chain was recorded at least ten times. As yet, its antigen is unknown. For the second PCR, which ran for roughly 6 to 12 cycles, a sample-barcoded 5' primer and a J-beta primer mix were used. Every cDNA molecule carried a tag from a template-switch adaptor bearing 12 random nucleotides. In TCRdb, the 5' RACE reads were re-called with MiXCR into one record per CDR3 protein. Counted here are almost 1 million distinct CDR3 sequences, roughly 51% occurring once; the ten biggest clones make up over 20%. This record belongs to a study of blood T cells in healthy people across ages. Across the study: T cells yielded about one barcoded beta molecule per two cells through template switching. Study findings and constraints: Naive T cell percentage showed a strong correlation with the diversity of TCR beta.

CDR1 is SGHTA and CDR2 is FQGTGA in the germline V gene. CDR3 size: 13 residues. This chain links TRBV7-3 with TRBJ2-7, with unresolved D. The J call may be faulty, since TRBJ2-5 better matches the DNA end. The sequenced sample was blood. This sequence originates from a woman aged 55 to 70 in good health. DNA for the CDR3: TGTGCCAGCAGCTTAACCGGATCCGGGACCCAGTACTTC. This encodes CASSLTGSGTQYF.